These 20 T cell receptor beta chains originate from one sample sequenced in a study of T cell clonotyping in hematopoietic cell transplantation. Here immunoSEQ multiplex PCR was the method, and the copy in TCRdb shows in-frame clones only, minus some. This table has tens of thousands of clones, roughly 80% appearing once. Time point indicated: recipient sample about 28 days before transplant, after cytoreduction. The sequences come from peripheral blood mononuclear cells, collected before stem cell transplant. These receptor sequences come from a young woman with chronic myeloid leukemia. Some clones in this sample may be carry-over from other donors' samples.

The chain uses TRBV4-3 and TRBJ1-1; no clear D gene. Trimming stripped 5 bases from V and 1 base from J, with 11 bases between. The V gene's germline CDR1 is LGHNA and CDR2 YSLEER. The CDR3 sequence is 14 residues long. CDR3 sequence reads: CASSDGLGNTEAFF. The CDR3 region has the DNA TGCGCCAGCAGCGACGGTTTAGGGAACACTGAAGCTTTCTTT.

The chain has TRBV29-1 and TRBJ1-1; D is unclear. Looked up from germline, CDR1 is SQVTM and CDR2 is ANQGSEA. Trimming left V 6 bases short and J 0 bases short, with 8 bases between. The length of the CDR3 is 12 residues. DNA of the CDR3: TGCAGCGTGGCCTTAATGAACACTGAAGCTTTCTTT. Translated, it gives CSVALMNTEAFF.

The CDR3 nucleotides are TGTGCCAGCAGCTTGGACAGTCAGACCACTGAAGCTTTCTTT. It yields the protein CASSLDSQTTEAFF. The chain employs TRBV7-9 and TRBJ1-1; tentatively, D is TRBD1 (6 bases). The V and J ends lost 3 bases and 4 bases respectively, with 12 bases between them. The CDR3 spans 14 residues. Looked up from germline, CDR1 is SEHNR and CDR2 is FQNEAQ (reference sequence).

V is TRBV6-5 and J is TRBJ2-1, with 10 bases aligning to TRBD1. The V segment lost 6 bases and the J segment 8 bases; nucleotides outside the gene matches: 10. The CDR3 has 15 amino acids. CDR1 MNHEY and CDR2 SVGAGI come from the germline V gene. CDR3 residues: CASSPAGQGSYEQFF. For the CDR3, the DNA is TGTGCCAGCAGCCCGGCGGGACAGGGGTCCTATGAGCAGTTCTTC.

This chain's CDR3 is CASSEQAGGRYEQFF. The CDR3 coding sequence is TGTGCCAGTAGTGAACAAGCGGGGGGGCGGTATGAGCAGTTCTTC. The chain combines TRBV19 with TRBJ2-1; 10 bases are shared with TRBD2. This CDR3 contains 15 residues. With 5 bases clipped from V and 8 bases from J, the junction kept 9 bases outside the gene matches. In germline, CDR1 is LNHDA, CDR2 SQIVND (reference sequence).

CDR3 amino acids: CASSQEGGQGSTPNYGYTF. Written as DNA, the CDR3 is TGTGCCAGCAGCCAAGAGGGGGGACAGGGATCAACGCCGAACTATGGCTACACCTTC. The V and J genes are TRBV4-2 and TRBJ1-2; 9 bases are a match to TRBD1. Germline CDR1 and CDR2: LGHNA and YNFKEQ. The CDR3 sequence is 19 residues long. The J segment lost 2 bases and the V segment lost 0 bases, leaving 13 bases of the junction unmatched.

V usage is TRBV30 and J usage is TRBJ1-5; D unclear. The CDR3 sequence is 15 residues long. Trimming pared 2 bases from V and 7 bases from J, leaving 18 bases between. Germline lookup yields CDR1 GTSNPN and CDR2 SVGIG (reference sequence). The CDR3 bases are TGTGCCTGGAGTTTCTCCGGCGGTTCGGGGCAGCCCCAGCATTTT. This encodes CAWSFSGGSGQPQHF.

This clone was seen just once. This chain joins TRBV30 and TRBJ1-1; no clear D. V dropped 4 bases and J dropped 4 bases, with 16 bases sitting between them. CDR1 is GTSNPN, CDR2 SVGIG, per germline (reference sequence). The CDR3 length is 14 residues. In DNA, the CDR3 is TGTGCCTGGAATAAGCTCTTGCCGGGCACTGAAGCTTTCTTT. Translated, it gives CAWNKLLPGTEAFF.

The rearrangement uses TRBV7-9 and TRBJ2-1; 8 nucleotides line up with TRBD1. The CDR3 spans 14 residues. CDR1 SEHNR and CDR2 FQNEAQ come from the germline V gene (reference sequence). Unmatched junction bases numbered 11, after V lost 5 bases and J lost 11 bases. In DNA, the CDR3 is TGTGCCAGCAGCCCCACCCTGACAGGGGATAAGCAGTTCTTC. Protein sequence: CASSPTLTGDKQFF.

The rearrangement joins TRBV25-1 to TRBJ1-1; D gene ambiguous. CDR3 length: 12 amino acids. The V and J ends lost 1 base and 14 bases respectively, with 14 bases between them. CDR1 and CDR2 from the germline V gene are MGHDK and SYGVNS. The CDR3, as DNA: TGTGCCAGCAGTGAATTCGGGGTCCCTCTATTCTTT. This translates into CASSEFGVPLFF.

This clone occurred once. The chain joins TRBV7-9 to TRBJ1-2; no clear D gene. The CDR3 is 15 amino acids. Looked up from germline, CDR1 is SEHNR and CDR2 is FQNEAQ (reference sequence). The V and J ends lost 1 base and 2 bases respectively, with 11 bases between them. The CDR3 DNA sequence: TGTGCCAGCAGCTTAGATTATGGCGGAAACTATGGCTACACCTTC. Its protein product is CASSLDYGGNYGYTF.

The V and J genes are TRBV19 and TRBJ2-7; D is unresolved. Trimming stripped 5 bases from V and 3 bases from J, with 11 bases between. The CDR3 extends over 13 amino acids. Germline CDR1 and CDR2: LNHDA and SQIVND (reference sequence). The CDR3 loop is CASSPKVSYEQYV. DNA for the CDR3: TGTGCCAGTAGTCCCAAGGTCAGCTACGAGCAGTACGTC.

This clone was observed once. The chain uses TRBV7-2 and TRBJ1-2; maybe TRBD1 (5 bases). Germline V gives CDR1 SGHTA, CDR2 FQGNSA. V was trimmed by 5 bases and J by 8 bases, leaving 18 bases between them. The CDR3 is made up of 14 amino acids. The CDR3 here is CASSQPTGASGYTF. Here the CDR3 DNA reads TGTGCCAGCAGCCAACCTACCGGGGCGAGCGGCTACACCTTC.

The count of this clone is one. This CDR3 reads CASSPPGGNEQFF. DNA of the CDR3: TGTGCCAGCAGCCCTCCAGGGGGCAATGAGCAGTTCTTC. V gene TRBV7-9 combines with J gene TRBJ2-1; 7 nucleotides line up with TRBD1. Germline V CDR1 and CDR2: SEHNR, FQNEAQ (reference sequence). The CDR3 covers 13 residues. J lost 6 bases, V lost 5 bases, and 4 bases had no gene match.

The chain couples TRBV15 to TRBJ1-2, with no clear D. Trimming took 0 bases from V and 7 from J, leaving 12 bases between them. Germline assignment: CDR1 LNHNV and CDR2 YYDKDF (reference sequence). The CDR3 runs to 14 residues. CDR3 region: CATSRDTGFSGYTF. The CDR3 coding sequence is TGTGCCACCAGCAGAGATACGGGATTCTCTGGCTACACCTTC.

This chain joins TRBV6-5 and TRBJ2-1, with 12 bases identical to TRBD2. CDR3 size: 15 residues. From germline, CDR1 is MNHEY and CDR2 SVGAGI. Trimming cost V 5 bases and J 2 bases; bases outside gene matches: 1. The CDR3 region is CASSRLAGAYNEQFF. Here the CDR3 DNA reads TGTGCCAGCAGTAGACTAGCGGGAGCCTACAATGAGCAGTTCTTC.

This chain joins TRBV7-9 and TRBJ1-1; tentatively, D is TRBD1 (6 bases). Trimming stripped 5 bases from V and 1 base from J, with 14 bases between. Germline-derived CDR1 and CDR2 are SEHNR and FQNEAQ (reference sequence). The CDR3 totals 15 residues. The CDR3 DNA reads TGTGCCAGCAGCCGGCAGGGGACGGGGAACACTGAAGCTTTCTTT. Translated, it gives CASSRQGTGNTEAFF.

In this sample, this clone turned up a few times. The chain employs TRBV5-1 and TRBJ1-3, with no clear D. The CDR3 consists of 13 residues. Germline V gene sequence: CDR1 SGHRS, CDR2 YFSETQ. Trimming took 0 bases from V and 4 from J, leaving 5 bases between them. In DNA, the CDR3 is TGCGCCAGCAGCTTGGGCCGGGGAAACACCATATATTTT. Protein: CASSLGRGNTIYF. Looking up the rest from reference TRBV5-1 and TRBJ1-3 gives the full variable domain: KAGVTQTPRYLIKTRGQQVTLSCSPISGHRSVSWYQQTPGQGLQFLFEYFSETQRNKGNFPGRFSGRQFSNSRSEMNVSTLELGDSALYLCASSLGRGNTIYFGEGSWLTVV.

The chain joins TRBV5-6 to TRBJ1-2; D may be TRBD1 (6 bases). There are 16 residues in the CDR3. Deletions cut 0 bases from V and 6 bases from J, with 18 bases between. Germline CDR1 reads SGHDT; CDR2 reads YYEEEE. CDR3 in DNA: TGTGCCAGCAGCTTGGGACGGACAGTACGGCTGGATGGCTACACCTTC. Amino acids: CASSLGRTVRLDGYTF.

V is TRBV7-2 and J is TRBJ2-7; D possibly corresponds to TRBD1 (5 bases). From germline, CDR1 is SGHTA and CDR2 FQGNSA. V lost 5 bases, J lost 2 bases, and 19 bases lay in between. There are 16 residues in the CDR3. CDR3 protein: CASSPPQGSLTYEQYF. The CDR3 coding sequence is TGTGCCAGCAGCCCCCCTCAGGGTTCCCTTACCTACGAGCAGTACTTC. The full variable domain, in which reference TRBV7-2 and TRBJ2-7 provide the parts outside the CDR3, is GAGVSQSPSNKVTEKGKDVELRCDPISGHTALYWYRQSLGQGLEFLIYFQGNSAPDKSGLPSDRFSAERTGGSVSTLTIQRTQQEDSAVYLCASSPPQGSLTYEQYFGPGTRLTVT.